This T cell receptor beta chain is drawn from a study of T cells in Graves' hyperthyroidism and ophthalmopathy (dated by TCRdb to the late 2010s). Context from the whole study: Peripheral blood samples were taken at the time of initial diagnosis, prior to any treatment. In addition, the study compared T-cell repertoires in thyroid tissue and in blood from roughly six Graves' hyperthyroidism patients. The roughly 91 discovery patients were randomly split 7:3 into training and test sets. Once sampling was done, hyperthyroidism patients were given methimazole at a starting dose of 30 mg daily, whereas ophthalmopathy patients were given high-dose intravenous methylprednisolone. Prospective prediction of ophthalmopathy was tested in an independent validation cohort of 18 to 20 hyperthyroidism patients and some 17 patients who later progressed to ophthalmopathy. To identify TCR V-J signatures that set the groups apart, the researchers used a discovery cohort of 90 to 100 patients, made up of some 41 with Graves' ophthalmopathy and 55 to 65 with stable Graves' hyperthyroidism. TCR Vbeta CDR3 sequencing of roughly 140 peripheral blood samples (43 ophthalmopathy, about 75 hyperthyroidism and roughly 17 progressor patients) is reported in the paper.

What the work shows at the level of the full study, not this receptor alone: During validation, the model predicted progression to ophthalmopathy a median of approximately six months ahead of onset, with more than 55% sensitivity and around 73% specificity. A model built on a 13 V-J signature distinguished ophthalmopathy from stable hyperthyroidism, reaching 87.88% sensitivity and about 81% specificity in cross-validation and 80%/75% in testing. Sample size was not statistically predetermined, and investigators were not blinded to group allocation. Blood samples also contained most of the expanded thyroid clonotypes (frequency above 0.001), which suggests that blood repertoires may reflect thyroid immune responses.

The TCR beta CDR3 regions were amplified from the RNA transcripts. For the first round of RT-PCR on the TCR CDR3, the HTBI primer set was used together with the Qiagen OneStep RT-PCR kit. Libraries were constructed in a second round of multiplex PCR, after which size selection and purification were carried out. Paired-end sequencing of the libraries was performed with 100 bp reads on an Illumina HiSeq2000. The authors processed their data as follows. SOAPnuke was used to process the raw data, removing reads that contained adapters or uncalled bases, had a mean Phred below 15, or lacked an exact match to the constant primer or identifier. High-quality paired reads were merged with COPE v1.2.5, and unique nucleotide sequences were defined as clonotypes. MiTCR v1.1 was used to align the clonotypes against IMGT TRBV, TRBD and TRBJ reference segments. Analysis was restricted to V-J combinations with a frequency above 0.0001, which covered just over 98% of repertoires. A TCS score was defined as the ratio between F50 (clonal expansion) and ExV (chaos), using BLOSUM62-based TCRdist between CDR3 peptides within each V-J. Welch's t-statistics and random forest reduced roughly 530 V-J features to about 12, which were used in a naive Bayes classifier (R e1071). TCRdb reanalyzed the raw reads on its own, using fastp at Q25 for trimming and MiXCR for clone calling, and kept in-frame beta chains. Entries are consolidated by CDR3 protein sequence, retaining the most common genes and DNA. The V and J calls and clone size come from TCRdb's table, not from the authors' own analysis. Present in this sample are 330,000 or so distinct CDR3 sequences, approximately 18% of which were seen just once. 39% of the sample is held by the ten biggest clonotypes.

In this sample, this clonotype turned up many times. Its binding antigen is unknown. Nothing much larger sits one base from this clone, and base qualities are not available. In the germline V gene (reference sequence), CDR1 corresponds to LGHDT and CDR2 to YNNKEL. The CDR3 contains 16 residues, cysteine and phenylalanine counted. The sequence is cut down to CDR3 DNA, 48 bases in frame from base 1. V trim: 3 bases; J trim: 9 bases; unmatched bases: 9. Ophthalmopathy patients had moderately to severely active disease, Clinical Activity Score of at least 3, NOSPECS grade of at least 4, and duration under 3 months. Any patient with an uncontrolled infection, another autoimmune disease, pregnancy or lactation was excluded. Diagnoses were established on the basis of clinical symptoms, serum thyroxine and TRAb, thyroid ultrasound, and orbital computed tomography. PBMCs were separated from over 9 ml of fresh peripheral blood using Ficoll-Paque density gradient centrifugation. Total RNA was extracted with Trizol reagent, and quality was checked on an Agilent 2100 Bioanalyzer.

The chain is encoded by TRBV3-1 joined to TRBJ2-1, with 12 junctional bases fitting TRBD2. The origin of this receptor is a man aged 45 to 65 with Graves' ophthalmopathy. The sample consisted of blood. The DNA is TGTGCCAGCAGCCAGGCTAGCGGGAGGGCGTATGGTGAGCAGTTCTTC. It is translated as CASSQASGRAYGEQFF.